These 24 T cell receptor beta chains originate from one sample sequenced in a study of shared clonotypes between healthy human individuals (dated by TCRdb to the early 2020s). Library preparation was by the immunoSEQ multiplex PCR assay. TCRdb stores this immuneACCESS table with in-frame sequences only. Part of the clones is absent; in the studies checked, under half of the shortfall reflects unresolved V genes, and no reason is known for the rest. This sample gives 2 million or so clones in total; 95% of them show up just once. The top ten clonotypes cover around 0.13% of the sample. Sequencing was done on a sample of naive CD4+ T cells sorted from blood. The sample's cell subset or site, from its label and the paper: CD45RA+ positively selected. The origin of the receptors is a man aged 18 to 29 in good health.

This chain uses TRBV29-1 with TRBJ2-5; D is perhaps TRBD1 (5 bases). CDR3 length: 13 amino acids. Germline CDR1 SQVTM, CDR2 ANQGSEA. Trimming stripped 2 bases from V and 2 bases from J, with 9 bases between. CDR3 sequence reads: CSVEKGHQETQYF. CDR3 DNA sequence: TGCAGCGTTGAAAAAGGACATCAAGAGACCCAGTACTTC.

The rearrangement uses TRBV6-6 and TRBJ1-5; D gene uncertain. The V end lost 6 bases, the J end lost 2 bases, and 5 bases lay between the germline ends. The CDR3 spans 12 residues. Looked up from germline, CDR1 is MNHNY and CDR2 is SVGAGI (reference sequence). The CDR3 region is CASREGNQPQHF. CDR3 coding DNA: TGTGCCAGCAGAGAGGGCAATCAGCCCCAGCATTTT.

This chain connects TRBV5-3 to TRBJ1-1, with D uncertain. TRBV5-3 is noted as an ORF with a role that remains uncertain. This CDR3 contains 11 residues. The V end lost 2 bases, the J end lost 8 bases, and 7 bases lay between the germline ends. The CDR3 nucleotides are TGTGCCAGAAGCTTAGGTCGGGAAGCTTTCTTT. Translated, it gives CARSLGREAFF.

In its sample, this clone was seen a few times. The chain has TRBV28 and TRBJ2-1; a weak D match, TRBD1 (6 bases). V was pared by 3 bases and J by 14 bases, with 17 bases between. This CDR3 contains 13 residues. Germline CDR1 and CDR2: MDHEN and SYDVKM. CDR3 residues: CASSFRLTGGEFF. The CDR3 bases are TGTGCCAGCAGTTTTCGTTTGACAGGTGGAGAGTTCTTC.

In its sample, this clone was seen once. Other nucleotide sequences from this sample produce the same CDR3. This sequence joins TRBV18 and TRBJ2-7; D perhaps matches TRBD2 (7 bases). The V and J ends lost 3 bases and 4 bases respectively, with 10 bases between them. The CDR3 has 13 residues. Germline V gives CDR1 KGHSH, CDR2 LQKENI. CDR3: CASSPEGGYEQYF. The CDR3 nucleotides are TGTGCCAGCTCACCTGAGGGGGGGTACGAGCAGTACTTC.

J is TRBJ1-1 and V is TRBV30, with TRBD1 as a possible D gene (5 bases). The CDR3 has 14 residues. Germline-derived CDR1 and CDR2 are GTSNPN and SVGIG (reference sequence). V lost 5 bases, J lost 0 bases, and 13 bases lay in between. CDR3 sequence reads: CAWALGPLNTEAFF. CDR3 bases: TGTGCCTGGGCCCTGGGACCGTTGAACACTGAAGCTTTCTTT.

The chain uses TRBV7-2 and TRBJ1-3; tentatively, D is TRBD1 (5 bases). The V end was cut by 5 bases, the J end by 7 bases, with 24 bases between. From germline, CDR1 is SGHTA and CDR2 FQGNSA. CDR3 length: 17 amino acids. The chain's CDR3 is CASSNRGTAGNPNTIYF. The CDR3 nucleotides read TGTGCCAGCAGCAACAGAGGGACCGCGGGAAACCCGAACACCATATATTTT.

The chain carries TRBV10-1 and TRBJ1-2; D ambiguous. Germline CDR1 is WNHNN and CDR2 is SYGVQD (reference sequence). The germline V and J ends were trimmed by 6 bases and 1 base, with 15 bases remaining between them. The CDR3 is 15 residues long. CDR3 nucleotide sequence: TGCGCCAGCAGACCGAGGGCCATCCATAACTATGGCTACACCTTC. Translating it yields CASRPRAIHNYGYTF.

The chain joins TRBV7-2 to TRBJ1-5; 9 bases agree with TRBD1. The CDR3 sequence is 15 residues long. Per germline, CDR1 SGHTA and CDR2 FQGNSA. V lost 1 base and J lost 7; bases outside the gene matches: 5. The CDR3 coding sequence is TGTGCCAGCAGCTTAGGGGGACAGGGAATACAGCCCCAGCATTTT. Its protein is CASSLGGQGIQPQHF.

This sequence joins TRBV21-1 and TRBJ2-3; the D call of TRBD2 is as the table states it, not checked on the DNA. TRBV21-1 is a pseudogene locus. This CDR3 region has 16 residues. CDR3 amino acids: CASSKGAEGATDTQYF. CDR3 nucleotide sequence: TGTGCCAGCAGCAAAGGAGCGGAGGGAGCCACAGATACGCAGTATTTT.

The CDR3 loop reads CASMTSGGSYNEQFF. DNA of the CDR3: TGCGCCAGCATGACAAGCGGGGGATCCTACAATGAGCAGTTCTTC. This chain links TRBV5-1 with TRBJ2-1; TRBD2 agrees at 8 bases. Trimming cost V 6 bases and J 1 base; bases outside gene matches: 6. The CDR3 has 15 residues. The V gene's germline CDR1 is SGHRS and CDR2 YFSETQ.

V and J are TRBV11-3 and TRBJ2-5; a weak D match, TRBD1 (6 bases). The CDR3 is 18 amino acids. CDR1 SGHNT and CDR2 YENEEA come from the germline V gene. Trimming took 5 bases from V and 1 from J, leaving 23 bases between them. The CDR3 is CASSPFPRGANFQETQYF. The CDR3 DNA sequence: TGTGCCAGCAGCCCCTTTCCCAGGGGAGCGAATTTCCAAGAGACCCAGTACTTC.

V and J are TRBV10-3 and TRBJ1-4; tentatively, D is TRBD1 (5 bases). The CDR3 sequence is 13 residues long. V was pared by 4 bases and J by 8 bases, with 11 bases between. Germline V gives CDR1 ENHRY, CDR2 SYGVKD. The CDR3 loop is CAISGGGREKLFF. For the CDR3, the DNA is TGTGCCATCAGTGGGGGGGGTCGAGAAAAACTGTTTTTT.

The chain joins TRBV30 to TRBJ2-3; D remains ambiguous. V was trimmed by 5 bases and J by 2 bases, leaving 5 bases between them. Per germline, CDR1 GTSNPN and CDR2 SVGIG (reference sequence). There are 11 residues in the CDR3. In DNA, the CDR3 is TGTGCCTGGGACAACACAGATACGCAGTATTTT. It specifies CAWDNTDTQYF.

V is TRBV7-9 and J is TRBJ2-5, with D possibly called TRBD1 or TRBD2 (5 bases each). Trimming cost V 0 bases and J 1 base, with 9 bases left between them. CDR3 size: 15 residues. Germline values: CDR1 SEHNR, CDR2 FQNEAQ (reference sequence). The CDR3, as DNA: TGTGCCAGCAGCTTAGCGGGGGAGACCCAAGAGACCCAGTACTTC. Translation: CASSLAGETQETQYF.

DNA for the CDR3: TGCAGCGTAAGGACAGGGGGCGCACAAGATACGCAGTATTTT. It translates to CSVRTGGAQDTQYF. The chain combines TRBV29-1 with TRBJ2-3; TRBD1 matches 11 bases. The length of the CDR3 is 14 residues. Germline V gene sequence: CDR1 SQVTM, CDR2 ANQGSEA. V dropped 6 bases and J dropped 5; count of bases not matched to a gene: 7.

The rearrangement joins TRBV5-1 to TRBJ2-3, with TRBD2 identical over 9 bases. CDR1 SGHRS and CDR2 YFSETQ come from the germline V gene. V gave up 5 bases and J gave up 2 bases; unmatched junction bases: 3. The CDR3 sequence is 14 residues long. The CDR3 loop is CASRIAGATDTQYF. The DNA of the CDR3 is TGCGCCAGCAGAATAGCGGGGGCCACAGATACGCAGTATTTT.

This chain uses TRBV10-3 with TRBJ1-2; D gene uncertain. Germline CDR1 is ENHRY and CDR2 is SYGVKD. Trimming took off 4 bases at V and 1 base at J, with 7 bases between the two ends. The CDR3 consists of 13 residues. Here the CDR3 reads CAISAGYNYGYTF. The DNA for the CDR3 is TGTGCCATCAGTGCCGGCTATAACTATGGCTACACCTTC.

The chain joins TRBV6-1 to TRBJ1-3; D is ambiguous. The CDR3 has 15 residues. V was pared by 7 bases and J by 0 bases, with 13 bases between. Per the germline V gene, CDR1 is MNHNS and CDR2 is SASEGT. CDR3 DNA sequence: TGTGCCAGCATTCAAGGTGCAAGCTCTGGAAACACCATATATTTT. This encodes CASIQGASSGNTIYF.

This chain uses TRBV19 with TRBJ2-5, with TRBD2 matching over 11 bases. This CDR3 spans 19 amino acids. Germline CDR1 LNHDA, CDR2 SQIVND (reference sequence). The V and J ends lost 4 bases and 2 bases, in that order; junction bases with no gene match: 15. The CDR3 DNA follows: TGTGCCAGTAGTAATCGGCCTTTTAGACTAGCGGGAAGGCAAGAGACCCAGTACTTC. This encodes CASSNRPFRLAGRQETQYF.

The CDR3 spells CASTRGWGLSSTETQYF. DNA of the CDR3: TGTGCCAGCACCAGAGGTTGGGGTCTTTCCAGCACAGAGACCCAGTACTTC. This rearrangement joins TRBV7-9 to TRBJ2-5; D is unresolved. The length of the CDR3 is 17 residues. CDR1 is SEHNR, CDR2 FQNEAQ, per germline (reference sequence). V was trimmed by 7 bases and J by 4 bases, leaving 25 bases between them.

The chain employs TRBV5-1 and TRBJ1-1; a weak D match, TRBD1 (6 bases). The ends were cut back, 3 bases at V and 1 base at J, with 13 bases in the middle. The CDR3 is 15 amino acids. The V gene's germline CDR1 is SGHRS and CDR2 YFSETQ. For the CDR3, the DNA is TGCGCCAGCAGCTCAGAGGGGGGTAAGAACACTGAAGCTTTCTTT. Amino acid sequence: CASSSEGGKNTEAFF. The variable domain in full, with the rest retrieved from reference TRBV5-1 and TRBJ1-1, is KAGVTQTPRYLIKTRGQQVTLSCSPISGHRSVSWYQQTPGQGLQFLFEYFSETQRNKGNFPGRFSGRQFSNSRSEMNVSTLELGDSALYLCASSSEGGKNTEAFFGQGTRLTVV.

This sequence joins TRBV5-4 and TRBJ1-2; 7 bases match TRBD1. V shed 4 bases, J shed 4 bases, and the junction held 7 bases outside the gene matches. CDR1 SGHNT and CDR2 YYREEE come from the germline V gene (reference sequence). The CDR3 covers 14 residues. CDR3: CASSGDSEFYGYTF. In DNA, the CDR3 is TGTGCCAGCAGCGGGGACAGCGAGTTCTATGGCTACACCTTC.

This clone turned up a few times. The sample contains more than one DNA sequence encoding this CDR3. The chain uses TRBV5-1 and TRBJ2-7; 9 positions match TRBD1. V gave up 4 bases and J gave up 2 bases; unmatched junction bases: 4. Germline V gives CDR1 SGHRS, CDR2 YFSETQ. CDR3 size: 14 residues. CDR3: CASSRGQGAYEQYF. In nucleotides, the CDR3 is TGCGCCAGCAGCCGGGGACAGGGAGCCTACGAGCAGTACTTC. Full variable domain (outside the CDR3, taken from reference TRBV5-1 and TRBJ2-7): KAGVTQTPRYLIKTRGQQVTLSCSPISGHRSVSWYQQTPGQGLQFLFEYFSETQRNKGNFPGRFSGRQFSNSRSEMNVSTLELGDSALYLCASSRGQGAYEQYFGPGTRLTVT.